These 20 T cell receptor beta chains share one sample of origin, sequenced in a study of cytomegalovirus exposure and HLA in healthy donors. The PCR employed 60 Vbeta primers together with 13 Jbeta primers. The table came from immunoSEQ multiplex PCR; TCRdb's copy has only in-frame clones and leaves some out. Of some 87,000 clones listed, roughly 60% are singletons. Sequenced material: PBMCs. Every receptor here comes from a woman younger than 45 in good health and CMV-seropositive.

This clone appeared a few times. The chain joins TRBV6-6 to TRBJ1-1; D possibly corresponds to TRBD1 (6 bases). This CDR3 region has 14 residues. Per the germline V gene, CDR1 is MNHNY and CDR2 is SVGAGI (reference sequence). V shed 6 bases and J shed 4 bases, with 15 bases lying between them. This CDR3 reads CASRIAGDVTEAFF. CDR3 sequence (DNA): TGTGCCAGCAGAATCGCAGGGGATGTCACTGAAGCTTTCTTT.

This rearrangement joins TRBV5-5 to TRBJ2-2; no clear D. Germline values: CDR1 SGHKS, CDR2 YYEKEE (reference sequence). The V and J ends lost 4 bases and 1 base respectively, with 11 bases between them. The CDR3 runs to 15 residues. DNA for the CDR3: TGTGCCAGCAGCGTGGTGGCAGGGAACACCGGGGAGCTGTTTTTT. Translation: CASSVVAGNTGELFF.

The V call is TRBV5-6, the J call TRBJ2-3; D is possibly TRBD2 (5 bases). Trimming cost V 1 base and J 6 bases, with 18 bases left between them. Germline CDR1 reads SGHDT; CDR2 reads YYEEEE. This CDR3 has 16 amino acids. The CDR3 region is CASSLSWILRGDTQYF. DNA for the CDR3: TGTGCCAGCAGCTTGAGCTGGATCCTAAGAGGGGATACGCAGTATTTT.

The V and J genes are TRBV2 and TRBJ2-1; D is perhaps TRBD2 (7 bases). Deletions cut 1 base from V and 6 bases from J, with 13 bases between. CDR1 is SNHLY, CDR2 FYNNEI, per germline. The CDR3 length is 15 residues. The CDR3 spells CASSEEGGPANEQFF. In DNA, the CDR3 is TGTGCCAGCAGTGAAGAGGGGGGGCCAGCCAATGAGCAGTTCTTC.

The chain recombines TRBV19 with TRBJ2-5, with 9 bases matching TRBD2. Germline assignment: CDR1 LNHDA and CDR2 SQIVND (reference sequence). The CDR3 contains 15 residues. J was trimmed by 1 base and V by 3 bases; bases with no gene match: 3. The CDR3 region has the DNA TGTGCCAGTAGTATGATAGCGGGGGCCCAAGAGACCCAGTACTTC. It yields the protein CASSMIAGAQETQYF.

The rearrangement links TRBV5-6 to TRBJ2-7, with D uncertain. Per germline, CDR1 SGHDT and CDR2 YYEEEE. This CDR3 is built from 14 residues. With 0 bases removed from V and 2 bases from J, the gap between germline ends came to 9 bases. The CDR3 region has the DNA TGTGCCAGCAGCTTGGGCGTTTATACCTACGAGCAGTACTTC. Amino acids: CASSLGVYTYEQYF.

The chain is built from TRBV4-1 and TRBJ1-1; D call uncertain. The CDR3 contains 14 residues. In germline, CDR1 is MGHRA, CDR2 YSYEKL. V was cut by 1 base and J by 5 bases, with 11 bases left in between. The CDR3 region has the DNA TGCGCCAGCAGCCAAGTTTACTTTGAGACTGAAGCTTTCTTT. It codes for CASSQVYFETEAFF.

J is TRBJ2-7 and V is TRBV5-1, with a weak D call TRBD1 (5 bases). V lost 4 bases, J lost 5 bases, and 10 bases lay in between. Germline V gene lookup returns CDR1 SGHRS and CDR2 YFSETQ. This CDR3 spans 12 amino acids. The CDR3 reads CASSPGHHEQYF. The CDR3 DNA sequence: TGCGCCAGCAGCCCAGGACACCACGAGCAGTACTTC.

Here the CDR3 reads CASSQEGQGAYEQYF. The CDR3 DNA reads TGCGCCAGCAGCCAAGAGGGACAGGGGGCCTACGAGCAGTACTTC. This sequence joins TRBV4-1 and TRBJ2-7; 11 positions agree with TRBD1. Germline V lookup: CDR1 MGHRA, CDR2 YSYEKL. Trimming cost V 0 bases and J 2 bases; bases outside gene matches: 0. The CDR3 runs to 15 residues.

V and J are TRBV5-1 and TRBJ1-1, with D hard to call. The CDR3 covers 15 residues. V dropped 2 bases and J dropped 1 base, with 12 bases sitting between them. Germline loops: CDR1 SGHRS, CDR2 YFSETQ. CDR3 amino acids: CASSLTVSGNTEAFF. In DNA, the CDR3 is TGCGCCAGCAGCTTAACGGTCTCCGGGAACACTGAAGCTTTCTTT.

CDR3: CASSLLGGPDTQYF. DNA of the CDR3: TGTGCCAGCAGCTTACTAGGGGGTCCAGATACGCAGTATTTT. The V call is TRBV11-2, the J call TRBJ2-3, with D possibly matching TRBD1 (6 bases). Germline V lookup: CDR1 SGHAT, CDR2 FQNNGV. Trimming left V 2 bases short and J 4 bases short, with 10 bases between. The CDR3 sequence is 14 residues long.

This rearrangement joins TRBV5-1 to TRBJ2-5; 7 bases fit TRBD1. V shed 4 bases, J shed 4 bases, and the junction held 13 bases outside the gene matches. CDR3 size: 16 residues. Germline V gives CDR1 SGHRS, CDR2 YFSETQ. As DNA, the CDR3 is TGCGCCAGCAGCCCGAGGACAACAGGGGCCGGAGAGACCCAGTACTTC. It yields the protein CASSPRTTGAGETQYF.

This clone has a handful of counts. This rearrangement joins TRBV10-1 to TRBJ2-5, with D unclear. V was shortened by 2 bases and J by 7 bases, with 8 bases between the two germline ends. The CDR3 covers 12 residues. In germline, CDR1 is WNHNN, CDR2 SYGVQD (reference sequence). CDR3 bases: TGCGCCAGCAGTGAGGAGCTCGGGACCCAGTACTTC. It is translated as CASSEELGTQYF.

The chain combines TRBV9 with TRBJ2-1, with TRBD2 identical over 9 bases. Germline CDR1 and CDR2: SGDLS and YYNGEE. V lost 0 bases and J lost 7; bases outside the gene matches: 17. There are 19 residues in the CDR3. The CDR3 DNA reads TGTGCCAGCAGCGTAGATCGGGGACTAGCCGGGATAGCCAGTAATGAGCAGTTCTTC. Protein: CASSVDRGLAGIASNEQFF.

This sequence joins TRBV2 and TRBJ2-1, with D unclear. The CDR3 extends over 14 amino acids. CDR1 and CDR2 (germline): SNHLY, FYNNEI. Deletions cut 3 bases from V and 7 bases from J, with 13 bases between. The CDR3 nucleotides are TGTGCCAGCAGTGACCGTCAGGTTTGGAATGAGCAGTTCTTC. It specifies CASSDRQVWNEQFF.

The rearrangement uses TRBV5-6 and TRBJ2-2, with D perhaps TRBD1 (5 bases). Per the germline V gene, CDR1 is SGHDT and CDR2 is YYEEEE. The CDR3 spans 15 residues. Trimming cost V 3 bases and J 6 bases, with 15 bases left between them. The CDR3 is CASSYAQTVPGELFF. The CDR3 bases are TGTGCCAGCAGCTATGCGCAGACAGTACCCGGGGAGCTGTTTTTT. Drawing the rest from reference TRBV5-6 and TRBJ2-2, the complete variable domain is DAGVTQSPTHLIKTRGQQVTLRCSPKSGHDTVSWYQQALGQGPQFIFQYYEEEERQRGNFPDRFSGHQFPNYSSELNVNALLLGDSALYLCASSYAQTVPGELFFGEGSRLTVL.

The J gene is TRBJ2-4, the V gene TRBV29-1, with 9 nucleotides matching TRBD1. CDR1 and CDR2 from the germline V gene are SQVTM and ANQGSEA. V lost 7 bases, J lost 9 bases, and 10 bases stayed unmatched. The CDR3 has 13 amino acids. CDR3 coding DNA: TGCAGCGCCCAACAGGGGGCAGGAAGCATTCAGTACTTC. Encoded protein: CSAQQGAGSIQYF.

This clone has only a few counts. The J gene is TRBJ2-7, the V gene TRBV2; D unresolved. CDR1 and CDR2 (germline): SNHLY, FYNNEI. The CDR3 sequence is 11 residues long. Deletions cut 4 bases from V and 3 bases from J, with 4 bases between. The CDR3 DNA reads TGTGCCAGCAGTGTTCTCTACGAGCAGTACTTC. It codes for CASSVLYEQYF.

This chain connects TRBV19 to TRBJ1-3; 9 nucleotides match TRBD1. The V and J ends lost 3 bases and 5 bases, in that order; junction bases with no gene match: 2. Germline V gene data show CDR1 as LNHDA and CDR2 as SQIVND (reference sequence). This CDR3 is 14 amino acids long. The CDR3 DNA sequence: TGTGCCAGTAGTATTGGGACAGGGAGAAACACCATATATTTT. Encoded protein: CASSIGTGRNTIYF.

This clone has just a few counts. The rearrangement links TRBV25-1 to TRBJ1-5; D perhaps matches TRBD1 (5 bases). The CDR3 sequence is 15 residues long. The germline gives CDR1 MGHDK, CDR2 SYGVNS. The V end was cut by 1 base, the J end by 2 bases, with 9 bases between. Here the CDR3 DNA reads TGTGCCAGCAGTGAATCGGGCAGGGGCAATCAGCCCCAGCATTTT. It translates to CASSESGRGNQPQHF.